These 21 T cell receptor beta chains came from one sample sequenced in a study of Graves' ophthalmopathy and Graves' hyperthyroidism. Transcripts of RNA were the source for amplifying TCR beta CDR3 regions. Second-round multiplex PCR came after first-round RT-PCR with HTBI primers. TCRdb fed the multiplex PCR reads into MiXCR, producing one record per CDR3 protein. Of about 390,000 distinct CDR3 sequences in the sample, just over 15% are singletons; the top ten hold 7%. Sequences were obtained from peripheral blood. These receptors originate from a woman aged 18-29 years with stable Graves' hyperthyroidism.

In its sample, this clonotype was seen many times. This chain connects TRBV9 to TRBJ1-1; the D gene is possibly TRBD1 (6 bases). Trimming removed 7 bases from V and 3 bases from J, with 10 bases in between. Germline V gene sequence: CDR1 SGDLS, CDR2 YYNGEE. The CDR3 is made up of 12 amino acids. The CDR3: CASGPGDTEAFF. The CDR3 DNA sequence: TGTGCCAGCGGACCAGGGGACACTGAAGCTTTCTTT.

This clonotype appeared many times. The rearrangement joins TRBV15 to TRBJ1-5; D remains ambiguous. Germline CDR1 is LNHNV and CDR2 is YYDKDF (reference sequence). The CDR3 has 16 residues. Trimming cost V 0 bases and J 0 bases, with 9 bases left between them. CDR3 in amino acids: CATSRDLGYSNQPQHF. Written as DNA, the CDR3 is TGTGCCACCAGCAGAGATCTGGGGTATAGCAATCAGCCCCAGCATTTT. The whole variable domain, remainder taken from reference TRBV15 and TRBJ1-5, is DAMVIQNPRYQVTQFGKPVTLSCSQTLNHNVMYWYQQKSSQAPKLLFHYYDKDFNNEADTPDNFQSRRPNTSFCFLDIRSPGLGDTAMYLCATSRDLGYSNQPQHFGDGTRLSIL.

This chain joins TRBV18 and TRBJ2-7; the match to TRBD1 covers 7 bases. The CDR3 contains 16 residues. CDR1 is KGHSH, CDR2 LQKENI, per germline. J was trimmed by 4 bases and V by 0 bases; bases with no gene match: 9. The CDR3 DNA follows: TGTGCCAGCTCACCACCGGTGGTGAAGGGGGCGTACGAGCAGTACTTC. Translation: CASSPPVVKGAYEQYF.

This clonotype was seen only a few times. The gene calls are TRBV5-1 and TRBJ2-7; D is perhaps TRBD1 or TRBD2 (5 bases each). The CDR3 consists of 15 residues. Germline lookup yields CDR1 SGHRS and CDR2 YFSETQ. Trimming took 4 bases from V and 2 from J, leaving 16 bases between them. Here the CDR3 DNA reads TGCGCCAGCAGCGGGGACCCCCATTCCCCCTACGAGCAGTACTTC. It translates to CASSGDPHSPYEQYF.

This clonotype was found many times. This chain joins TRBV6-1 and TRBJ1-5, with TRBD1 matching 7 bases. Germline V lookup: CDR1 MNHNS, CDR2 SASEGT. The V gene end was trimmed by 6 bases and the J gene end by 5 bases; junction bases not matched to a gene: 7. The CDR3 spans 14 residues. The CDR3 sequence: CASSTTGSDQPQHF. DNA of the CDR3: TGTGCCAGCAGCACGACAGGGTCGGATCAGCCCCAGCATTTT.

V gene TRBV15 combines with J gene TRBJ2-7; 7 bases match TRBD1. The CDR3 totals 15 residues. The germline gives CDR1 LNHNV, CDR2 YYDKDF (reference sequence). The ends lost 3 bases at V and 1 base at J; junction bases unmatched: 6. CDR3 residues: CATSRPGQRSYEQYF. DNA of the CDR3: TGTGCCACCAGCAGGCCGGGACAGCGATCCTACGAGCAGTACTTC.

At least ten counts were recorded for this clonotype. The chain is built from TRBV6-2 or TRBV6-3 and TRBJ1-5; perhaps TRBD1 as D (5 bases). The CDR3 extends over 16 amino acids. Germline V gene sequence: CDR1 MNHEY, CDR2 SVGEGT. Trimming stripped 6 bases from V and 0 bases from J, with 15 bases between. CDR3 DNA sequence: TGTGCCAGCAGCTATCGACAGACTTATAGCAATCAGCCCCAGCATTTT. Translating it yields CASSYRQTYSNQPQHF.

CDR3 residues: CASRLALRAEQYF. As DNA, the CDR3 is TGTGCCAGCAGACTGGCCCTTAGGGCCGAGCAGTACTTC. The chain recombines TRBV12-3 or TRBV12-4 with TRBJ2-7; D gene ambiguous. This CDR3 has 13 residues. V was pared by 6 bases and J by 6 bases, with 15 bases between.

This clonotype was counted ten times or more. The V gene is TRBV11-2, the J gene TRBJ2-7; D call uncertain. Trimming pared 6 bases from V and 0 bases from J, leaving 18 bases between. This CDR3 has 16 amino acids. Germline V lookup: CDR1 SGHAT, CDR2 FQNNGV. The CDR3 DNA reads as TGTGCCAGCAGTTCCGCTCGCGATAGGAGCTCCTACGAGCAGTACTTC. It encodes CASSSARDRSSYEQYF.

This clonotype was seen at least ten times. The CDR3 sequence: CASSYSNGIEAFF. DNA for the CDR3: TGTGCCAGCAGTTACTCGAATGGCATTGAAGCTTTCTTT. V gene TRBV6-5 combines with J gene TRBJ1-1; D remains ambiguous. Trimming left V 0 bases short and J 7 bases short, with 9 bases between. Germline values: CDR1 MNHEY, CDR2 SVGAGI. This CDR3 contains 13 residues.

As concerns this clonotype: It may be a read error: a sequence one base away is much more abundant. This chain uses TRBV7-8 with TRBJ1-2, with D possibly being TRBD1 (5 bases). The CDR3 sequence is 13 residues long. Per germline, CDR1 SGHVS and CDR2 FQNEAQ. The CDR3 here is CASTEGTNYGYNF. In nucleotides, the CDR3 is TGTGCCAGCACGGAGGGGACTAACTATGGCTACAACTTC. Full variable domain (missing parts from reference TRBV7-8 and TRBJ1-2): GAGVSQSPRYKVAKRGQDVALRCDPISGHVSLFWYQQALGQGPEFLTYFQNEAQLDKSGLPSDRFFAERPEGSVSTLKIQRTQQEDSAVYLCASTEGTNYGYNFGSGTRLTVV.

In this sample, this clonotype turned up many times. The CDR3, as DNA: TGTGCCAGCAGCCGCAATCTCCGGGGCGGTGGCTACACCTTC. It codes for CASSRNLRGGGYTF. This chain joins TRBV14 and TRBJ1-2; D might be TRBD1 (5 bases). There are 14 residues in the CDR3. V was cut by 4 bases and J by 7 bases, with 16 bases left in between. Germline-derived CDR1 and CDR2 are SGHDN and FVKESK.

Ten or more counts support this clonotype. The chain employs TRBV6-1 and TRBJ1-6; D remains ambiguous. V shed 1 base and J shed 10 bases, with 14 bases lying between them. CDR3 length equals 15 residues. From germline, CDR1 is MNHNS and CDR2 SASEGT. CDR3 DNA sequence: TGTGCCAGCAGTGAAGTTTGGTCAGGCGAGTCACCCCTCCACTTT. Protein: CASSEVWSGESPLHF.

For this clonotype: At one boundary the junction diverges from the germline segment, which might be a read error. The gene calls are TRBV11-2 and TRBJ2-7; TRBD1 aligns across 11 bases. The germline gives CDR1 SGHAT, CDR2 FQNNGV. CDR3 size: 15 residues. The CDR3 spells CASSFWTGGGDEQCF. CDR3 nucleotide sequence: TGTGCCAGCAGCTTCTGGACAGGGGGCGGCGACGAGCAGTGCTTC.

The chain is built from TRBV5-6 and TRBJ1-1; TRBD1 matches 9 bases. Germline CDR1 and CDR2: SGHDT and YYEEEE. This CDR3 has 15 residues. The trim removed 5 bases at V and 0 bases at J, leaving 5 bases unmatched. CDR3 nucleotides: TGTGCCAGCAGTCGAGGGACAGGGTTGAACACTGAAGCTTTCTTT. Translated: CASSRGTGLNTEAFF. Based on the CDR3 plus reference TRBV5-6 and TRBJ1-1, the full variable domain is DAGVTQSPTHLIKTRGQQVTLRCSPKSGHDTVSWYQQALGQGPQFIFQYYEEEERQRGNFPDRFSGHQFPNYSSELNVNALLLGDSALYLCASSRGTGLNTEAFFGQGTRLTVV.

This clonotype was seen many times. The chain is built from TRBV12-3 or TRBV12-4 and TRBJ2-7, with 8 bases identical to TRBD1. With V trimmed by 6 bases and J by 4 bases, 8 bases remained unmatched. This CDR3 spans 14 amino acids. CDR3 residues: CASRGDRSSYEQYF. The CDR3 region has the DNA TGTGCCAGCAGGGGGGACAGGTCCTCATACGAGCAGTACTTC.

The chain has TRBV28 and TRBJ2-5, with D tentatively TRBD1 (5 bases). The germline CDR1 and CDR2 sequences are MDHEN and SYDVKM. There are 14 residues in the CDR3. Trimming left V 7 bases short and J 1 base short, with 13 bases between. CDR3 residues: CASNLRQSQETQYF. The DNA of the CDR3 is TGTGCCAGCAATCTCCGACAGAGCCAAGAGACCCAGTACTTC.

This clonotype showed up many times. The rearrangement links TRBV4-2 to TRBJ2-7; a possible D gene is TRBD1 (7 bases). V dropped 0 bases and J dropped 4 bases, with 10 bases sitting between them. This CDR3 has 14 residues. CDR1 is LGHNA and CDR2 is YNFKEQ in the germline V gene. DNA for the CDR3: TGTGCCAGCAGCCAAGACAGGGGGAGGTACGAGCAGTACTTC. Protein product: CASSQDRGRYEQYF.

In the case of this clonotype: Mismatch with germline at one junction end may stem from a read error. The chain joins TRBV6-1 to TRBJ2-7; 9 nucleotides align to TRBD1. The CDR3 covers 15 residues. Per the germline V gene, CDR1 is MNHNS and CDR2 is SASEGT. DNA for the CDR3: TGTGCCAGCATTCCGCGGACAGGGGACCCCGGGGAGCTGTACTTC. This encodes CASIPRTGDPGELYF.

The chain has TRBV4-1 and TRBJ2-5; no clear D gene. Trimming shortened V by 1 base and J by 5 bases, and 11 bases separated the two germline ends. CDR3 length: 14 amino acids. Germline lookup yields CDR1 MGHRA and CDR2 YSYEKL. The CDR3 sequence is CASSQAPPRETQYF. As DNA, the CDR3 is TGCGCCAGCAGCCAAGCGCCCCCGAGGGAGACCCAGTACTTC.

This clonotype was counted ten times or more. A much larger clonotype is one base distant, so this may be a read error. This chain connects TRBV20-1 to TRBJ1-6; D may be TRBD1 (5 bases). The CDR3 contains 15 residues. CDR1 and CDR2 (germline): DFQATT, SNEGSKA (reference sequence). CDR3 sequence reads: CSASQGGSRNSHLHF. The CDR3 region has the DNA TGCAGTGCTAGTCAGGGAGGGAGTAGGAATTCACACCTCCACTTT.